This entry features one T cell receptor (beta chain) sequence. The sample belongs to a study of cytotoxic CD8 clonotypes in ibrutinib-treated CLL. About the study: By median 68 months, around twelve had progressed and around 14 stayed remitted; responses had been 2 complete and roughly 24 partial.

Libraries were prepared by immunoSEQ multiplex PCR; TCRdb keeps only in-frame clonotypes and omits some of them. The sample lists fewer than 25,000 clones, 65% to 75% occurring once. Germline CDR1 LGHNA, CDR2 YNFKEQ. Trimming cost V 3 bases and J 2 bases, with 11 bases left between them. The length of the CDR3 is 14 residues. Sequencing used PBMCs, obtained before ibrutinib treatment. The source is a human donor with chronic lymphocytic leukemia. The J gene is TRBJ2-7, the V gene TRBV4-2; D unclear. CDR3 protein: CASSQGGTPYEQYF. The CDR3 nucleotides are TGTGCCAGCAGCCAGGGCGGTACACCCTACGAGCAGTACTTC.